The 19 T cell receptor beta chains reported below all come from one sample, sequenced in a study of Tregs in tolerant kidney transplant recipients. Repertoires were generated with immunoSEQ multiplex PCR, while TCRdb's copy carries only in-frame clones and drops some. Of tens of thousands of clones in the sample, roughly nine tenths were seen once. Sequencing was performed on CD4+ T cells from blood, taken before the transplant. The source is a human donor who received a combined kidney and bone marrow transplant.

The gene calls are TRBV27 and TRBJ1-5, with a weak D call TRBD1 (6 bases). From germline, CDR1 is MNHEY and CDR2 SMNVEV (reference sequence). Trimming pared 3 bases from V and 2 bases from J, leaving 11 bases between. The length of the CDR3 is 15 residues. This chain's CDR3 is CASSFMPGGNQPQHF. The CDR3 DNA is TGTGCCAGCAGTTTTATGCCAGGGGGCAATCAGCCCCAGCATTTT.

J is TRBJ2-1 and V is TRBV29-1, with 12 bases aligning to TRBD2. The CDR3 spans 17 residues. V trimming: 7 bases; J trimming: 2 bases; junction bases outside the gene matches: 12. CDR1 and CDR2 from the germline V gene are SQVTM and ANQGSEA. The DNA for the CDR3 is TGCAGCGGACGGACTAGCGGGACCGCAGGTACCTACAATGAGCAGTTCTTC. It encodes CSGRTSGTAGTYNEQFF.

This chain connects TRBV12-5 to TRBJ2-7, with a weak D call TRBD2 (5 bases). This CDR3 has 16 amino acids. The ends were cut back, 0 bases at V and 1 base at J, with 13 bases in the middle. Germline values: CDR1 LGHNT, CDR2 FRNRAP. The CDR3: CASGLVTPEGSYEQYF. The CDR3 DNA reads TGTGCTAGTGGTTTGGTAACCCCCGAGGGTTCCTACGAGCAGTACTTC.

The CDR3 is CASSIGATLGEQFF. DNA for the CDR3: TGTGCCAGTAGTATAGGGGCGACCTTGGGTGAGCAGTTCTTC. The chain uses TRBV19 and TRBJ2-1, with D uncertain. V was cut by 1 base and J by 9 bases, with 13 bases left in between. The length of the CDR3 is 14 residues. Germline V gives CDR1 LNHDA, CDR2 SQIVND (reference sequence).

The rearrangement uses TRBV7-9 and TRBJ2-5, with TRBD2 as a possible D gene (6 bases). Germline V gene lookup returns CDR1 SEHNR and CDR2 FQNEAQ (reference sequence). CDR3 length equals 16 residues. V dropped 2 bases and J dropped 1 base, with 14 bases sitting between them. Written as DNA, the CDR3 is TGTGCCAGCAGCTTAATCGGTGAGCGGGCCCAAGAGACCCAGTACTTC. Amino acid sequence: CASSLIGERAQETQYF.

The chain is built from TRBV19 and TRBJ2-7, with 13 bases fitting TRBD2. The germline gives CDR1 LNHDA, CDR2 SQIVND (reference sequence). CDR3 size: 16 residues. The V gene end was trimmed by 4 bases and the J gene end by 3 bases; junction bases not matched to a gene: 6. CDR3 in DNA: TGTGCCAGTAGTACCCGGACTAGCGGGAGTCTCTACGAGCAGTACTTC. It codes for CASSTRTSGSLYEQYF.

V gene TRBV19 combines with J gene TRBJ2-7; D gene uncertain. V lost 6 bases, J lost 3 bases, and 15 bases lay in between. CDR3 length: 14 residues. Looked up from germline, CDR1 is LNHDA and CDR2 is SQIVND (reference sequence). The CDR3 nucleotides are TGTGCCAGTAGCCGTAGTCCCCCCAACTACGAGCAGTACTTC. The encoded protein is CASSRSPPNYEQYF.

The chain recombines TRBV18 with TRBJ2-7, with 8 bases identical to TRBD1. With V trimmed by 6 bases and J by 5 bases, 3 bases remained unmatched. The germline V gene encodes CDR1 KGHSH and CDR2 LQKENI. This CDR3 comprises 12 residues. The CDR3 here is CASSSDRDEQYF. The CDR3 DNA sequence: TGTGCCAGCTCCTCGGACAGGGACGAGCAGTACTTC. The whole variable domain, remainder taken from reference TRBV18 and TRBJ2-7, is NAGVMQNPRHLVRRRGQEARLRCSPMKGHSHVYWYRQLPEEGLKFMVYLQKENIIDESGMPKERFSAEFPKEGPSILRIQQVVRGDSAAYFCASSSDRDEQYFGPGTRLTVT.

The chain employs TRBV27 and TRBJ2-7, with D tentatively TRBD2 (6 bases). The V end lost 6 bases, the J end lost 4 bases, and 10 bases lay between the germline ends. Looked up from germline, CDR1 is MNHEY and CDR2 is SMNVEV (reference sequence). The length of the CDR3 is 12 residues. The CDR3 coding sequence is TGTGCCAGCAGGAGTAGCGGTTACGAGCAGTACTTC. Its protein product is CASRSSGYEQYF.

This sequence joins TRBV28 and TRBJ2-7; tentative D call: TRBD1 (5 bases). The CDR3 consists of 13 residues. CDR1 MDHEN and CDR2 SYDVKM come from the germline V gene. The V end lost 5 bases, the J end lost 7 bases, and 15 bases lay between the germline ends. The CDR3, as DNA: TGTGCCAGCAGTGGTGACAGTTTACGGGAGCAGTACTTC. Amino acid sequence: CASSGDSLREQYF.

DNA for the CDR3: TGTGCCAGCAGTGACGGTTTAGGGGGCTCCGATGGCTACACCTTC. Protein sequence: CASSDGLGGSDGYTF. V usage is TRBV2 and J usage is TRBJ1-2, with 7 bases identical to TRBD1. The V segment lost 3 bases and the J segment 6 bases; nucleotides outside the gene matches: 10. Germline V gene data show CDR1 as SNHLY and CDR2 as FYNNEI. This CDR3 spans 15 amino acids.

The chain combines TRBV27 with TRBJ1-1, with D perhaps TRBD1 (5 bases). The V end lost 10 bases, the J end lost 1 base, and 19 bases lay between the germline ends. CDR1 MNHEY and CDR2 SMNVEV come from the germline V gene (reference sequence). CDR3 length: 15 residues. The CDR3 DNA reads TGTGCCACCCAAACCGGGTGGGGGGGGAACACTGAAGCTTTCTTT. Protein: CATQTGWGGNTEAFF.

V and J are TRBV9 and TRBJ2-3, with TRBD2 matching over 7 bases. Losses at the gene ends were 0 bases for V and 6 bases for J; bases not matched to a gene: 4. This CDR3 is 14 amino acids long. Germline V gene data show CDR1 as SGDLS and CDR2 as YYNGEE. The CDR3 region has the DNA TGTGCCAGCAGCGTAGTAGGAGCGGGGGATACGCAGTATTTT. Translation: CASSVVGAGDTQYF.

The chain combines TRBV6-5 with TRBJ1-1; D is unclear. This CDR3 has 12 amino acids. Germline V gives CDR1 MNHEY, CDR2 SVGAGI. Trimming removed 7 bases at V and 7 bases at J, with 13 bases between. CDR3 sequence reads: CASKGRVSEAFF. CDR3 bases: TGTGCCAGCAAAGGGAGGGTGAGTGAAGCTTTCTTT.

The V gene is TRBV28, the J gene TRBJ2-2; the D is unclear. This CDR3 contains 16 residues. Germline V gene lookup returns CDR1 MDHEN and CDR2 SYDVKM. Trimming took 7 bases from V and 2 from J, leaving 17 bases between them. CDR3 bases: TGTGCCAGCATCGGGTACGGGTTTTCAAACACCGGGGAGCTGTTTTTT. Its translation is CASIGYGFSNTGELFF.

The rearrangement links TRBV27 to TRBJ2-5, with 8 nucleotides matching TRBD1. This CDR3 spans 14 amino acids. Germline loops: CDR1 MNHEY, CDR2 SMNVEV (reference sequence). V shed 7 bases and J 3 bases; nucleotides not matched to a gene: 7. This CDR3 reads CASTRAGGKETQYF. In DNA form, the CDR3 reads TGTGCCAGCACAAGAGCAGGGGGCAAAGAGACCCAGTACTTC.

V and J are TRBV29-1 and TRBJ2-7; TRBD2 agrees at 11 bases. Germline trimming cut 6 bases from V and 0 bases from J; bases unmatched to any gene: 19. Germline V gene lookup returns CDR1 SQVTM and CDR2 ANQGSEA. The CDR3 totals 19 residues. CDR3 region: CSVLTLIRTSGSSSYEQYF. DNA of the CDR3: TGCAGCGTCCTGACTTTAATACGGACTAGCGGGTCGAGCTCCTACGAGCAGTACTTC.

The chain employs TRBV4-1 and TRBJ1-5; D possibly corresponds to TRBD1 (6 bases). Germline V gene data show CDR1 as MGHRA and CDR2 as YSYEKL. V dropped 4 bases and J dropped 4 bases, with 11 bases sitting between them. The CDR3 is 14 amino acids. The CDR3 spells CASSPGQLNQPQHF. As DNA, the CDR3 is TGCGCCAGCAGCCCCGGACAGTTGAATCAGCCCCAGCATTTT.

This chain uses TRBV7-2 with TRBJ2-4; no clear D gene. Germline assignment: CDR1 SGHTA and CDR2 FQGNSA. The CDR3 has 15 residues. Trimming pared 5 bases from V and 1 base from J, leaving 12 bases between. As DNA, the CDR3 is TGTGCCAGCAGCCATTCACAGTTCGCCAAAAACATTCAGTACTTC. The encoded protein is CASSHSQFAKNIQYF.